In this sample, the clone carrying this TCR beta chain turned up once. Its specificity is unknown. The data stem from a study of cytomegalovirus exposure and HLA in healthy donors. It was with 60 Vbeta and 13 Jbeta primers that the PCR ran. Here immunoSEQ multiplex PCR was the method, and the copy in TCRdb shows in-frame clones only, minus some. The profile covers roughly 180,000 clones, with about 77% appearing a single time and roughly 2.7% taken by the ten largest. V was pared by 5 bases and J by 6 bases, with 11 bases of the junction left unmatched. The CDR3 is 15 amino acids. CDR1 and CDR2 (germline): MNHNS, SASEGT. Points from the study as a whole: Excluded were some V segments that proved indistinguishable, including TRBV6-2 and TRBV6-3.

This sequence was found in a female donor in good health and CMV-seronegative. The chain has TRBV6-1 and TRBJ2-7, with TRBD1 matching 9 bases. Specimen: PBMCs. The CDR3 loop reads CASSFLTGTGTEQYF. DNA for the CDR3: TGTGCCAGCAGTTTTCTAACCGGGACAGGGACCGAGCAGTACTTC.